This is a list of T cell receptor beta chains from one sample in a study of CD8 T cells in ankylosing spondylitis. MiXCR, run by TCRdb on the 5' RACE reads, gives a single entry per CDR3 protein. This sample has over 100,000 distinct CDR3 sequences, with roughly 6.6% found just once. Material for sequencing was blood, either unsorted or a sorted T cell fraction (not recorded which). The receptors were sampled from a male donor with ankylosing spondylitis or in good health (not recorded which). The CDR3 runs from the conserved cysteine through the conserved F or W. A D gene is named only where the DNA matches it firmly. Clone size is given for some rows only: seen once, a few or many times, or a class if the clone is expanded.

many	.	TRBV5-1	TRBJ2-7	CASSLRHLLYF	TGCGCCAGCAGCCTAAGACACCTACTCTACTTC
.	TRBD2	TRBV15	TRBJ2-7	CATSRDQMERGIGSYEQYF	TGTGCCACCAGCAGAGATCAGATGGAGCGGGGTATAGGATCCTACGAGCAGTACTTC
many	TRBD2	TRBV12-3/TRBV12-4	TRBJ2-1	CASRRTSGGSYNEQFF	TGTGCCAGCAGGAGAACTAGCGGGGGCTCCTACAATGAGCAGTTCTTC
many	.	TRBV29-1	TRBJ1-1	CSVAIQLNTEAFF	TGCAGCGTTGCTATACAGTTGAACACTGAAGCTTTCTTT
many	.	TRBV27	TRBJ1-6	CASSLISRSYNSPLHF	TGTGCCAGCAGTTTAATATCTCGCTCCTATAATTCACCCCTCCACTTT
many	TRBD2	TRBV12-3/TRBV12-4	TRBJ2-5	CASTLTSGRAETQYF	TGTGCCAGCACCTTGACTAGCGGGAGGGCGGAGACCCAGTACTTC
many	.	TRBV9	TRBJ2-7	CASSGGVKGTYEQYF	TGTGCCAGCAGCGGGGGGGTTAAAGGCACCTACGAGCAGTACTTC
many	TRBD2	TRBV28	TRBJ2-7	CASTSAAGHTYEQYF	TGTGCCAGCACCTCCGCAGCGGGGCACACCTACGAGCAGTACTTC
many	.	TRBV7-8	TRBJ1-1	CASSSQQGGTEAFF	TGTGCCAGCAGCTCTCAACAGGGTGGCACTGAAGCTTTCTTT
many	.	TRBV7-2	TRBJ2-7	CASSGRNSYEQYF	TGTGCCAGCAGCGGGCGAAACTCCTACGAGCAGTACTTC
many	TRBD2	TRBV11-3	TRBJ2-1	CASSLGTSTNEQFF	TGTGCCAGCAGCTTAGGGACTAGCACCAATGAGCAGTTCTTC
few	.	TRBV9	TRBJ1-6	CASSAMAADRSYNSPLHF	TGTGCCAGCAGCGCCATGGCGGCAGATCGGTCCTATAATTCACCCCTCCACTTT
many	TRBD2	TRBV7-8	TRBJ2-7	CASSRRGLAGLYEQYF	TGTGCCAGCAGCCGTAGGGGGCTAGCGGGACTTTACGAGCAGTACTTC
many	.	TRBV5-1	TRBJ2-3	CASSAGLPTDTQYF	TGCGCCAGCAGCGCCGGACTCCCCACAGATACGCAGTATTTT
many	.	TRBV7-2	TRBJ2-1	CASSLSISVTYNEQFF	TGTGCCAGCAGCTTAAGCATTAGCGTCACCTACAATGAGCAGTTCTTC
many	.	TRBV20-1	TRBJ2-7	CSAREGSGASYEQYF	TGCAGTGCTAGAGAGGGATCGGGGGCTTCCTACGAGCAGTACTTC
many	.	TRBV20-1	TRBJ2-7	CSASQVEQYF	TGCAGTGCTAGCCAGGTAGAGCAGTACTTC
many	TRBD1	TRBV20-1	TRBJ2-5	CSALGQGAGETQYF	TGCAGTGCTTTGGGACAGGGGGCTGGGGAGACCCAGTACTTC
many	.	TRBV20-1	TRBJ2-1	CSPWLGGYNEQFF	TGCAGTCCTTGGTTGGGCGGATACAATGAGCAGTTCTTC
many	.	TRBV11-2	TRBJ2-1	CASSSAGLDFDEQFF	TGTGCCAGCAGCTCCGCAGGGCTAGATTTTGATGAGCAGTTCTTC
many	.	TRBV29-1	TRBJ2-2	CSVQPRPTGELFF	TGCAGCGTCCAACCTCGGCCCACCGGGGAGCTGTTTTTT
many	.	TRBV9	TRBJ2-7	CASSVGTGAGYDEQYF	TGTGCCAGCAGCGTAGGTACGGGAGCCGGATACGACGAGCAGTACTTC
many	TRBD1	TRBV3-1	TRBJ2-7	CASSTSGTGNEQYF	TGTGCCAGCAGCACATCTGGGACAGGGAACGAGCAGTACTTC
many	.	TRBV5-1	TRBJ2-5	CASSEQETQYF	TGCGCCAGCAGCGAACAAGAGACCCAGTACTTC
many	.	TRBV12-3/TRBV12-4	TRBJ2-1	CASSLAGLGHNEQFF	TGTGCCAGCAGTTTAGCCGGACTCGGACACAATGAGCAGTTCTTC
many	.	TRBV7-9	TRBJ2-3	CASSLLLLPDTQYF	TGTGCCAGCAGCTTATTACTACTCCCAGATACGCAGTATTTT
.	.	TRBV29-1	TRBJ2-5	CSAAIRGETQYF	TGCAGCGCTGCGATTCGGGGAGAGACCCAGTACTTC
many	.	TRBV5-1	TRBJ2-2	CASSFGRSGNTGELFF	TGCGCCAGCAGCTTCGGCAGGAGCGGTAACACCGGGGAGCTGTTTTTT
many	TRBD2	TRBV20-1	TRBJ2-1	CSARNAGTNNEQFF	TGCAGTGCAAGAAACGCCGGGACTAACAATGAGCAGTTCTTC
many	TRBD2	TRBV11-2	TRBJ2-7	CASSLYHGLAGTNYEQYF	TGTGCCAGCAGCTTATATCACGGACTAGCGGGGACCAACTACGAGCAGTACTTC
many	TRBD2	TRBV20-1	TRBJ2-1	CSAPGRGEGYNEQFF	TGCAGTGCGCCTGGTCGCGGGGAGGGCTACAATGAGCAGTTCTTC
many	TRBD2	TRBV11-2	TRBJ2-1	CASSLGGGRVSNEQFF	TGTGCCAGCAGCTTAGGGGGCGGGAGGGTGAGTAATGAGCAGTTCTTC
many	TRBD2	TRBV29-1	TRBJ2-7	CSGAGGSGEQYF	TGCAGCGGAGCGGGAGGATCGGGCGAGCAGTACTTC
many	.	TRBV29-1	TRBJ2-2	CSGQRNTGELFF	TGCAGCGGACAGCGTAACACCGGGGAGCTGTTTTTT
many	.	TRBV29-1	TRBJ1-2	CSVDALTHGYTF	TGCAGCGTTGACGCGCTCACCCACGGCTACACCTTC
many	.	TRBV5-1	TRBJ1-1	CASSLGTEGTEAFF	TGCGCCAGCAGCTTGGGGACGGAGGGCACTGAAGCTTTCTTT